This note documents a single TCR beta chain sequence. The antigen is unknown. Combining iRepertoire HTBI primers with Arm-PCR of CDR3 regions, the authors built TCR beta libraries. In TCRdb, the multiplex PCR reads were re-called with MiXCR into one record per CDR3 protein. The sample shows about 420,000 distinct CDR3 sequences, over 15% of them seen only once. This sample stems from a study of regulatory T cells in long-lasting Graves disease. Study-wide results and limits: Sharing of public clonotypes was greater in persistent patients (approximately 2,700) than in new patients (around 880).

CDR1 is KGHDR and CDR2 is SFDVKD in the germline V gene. The CDR3 is 15 amino acids. V shed 3 bases and J shed 1 base, with 11 bases lying between them. Time point: newly diagnosed GD, antithyroid drugs for less than 3 months. Isolated PBMC RNA provided the starting material for the TCR library. In this cohort, patients came from an endocrinology department located in Xi'an, China. The sample was also reused in another study, on T cells in Graves' hyperthyroidism and ophthalmopathy. That paper adds: The TCR CDR3 first-round RT-PCR relied on the HTBI primer set. Most thyroid clonotypes with frequency above 0.001 were detected in blood.

This chain links TRBV24-1 with TRBJ2-5; no reliable D call. The receptor's source is a woman aged 18 to 35 with Graves disease. The sequencing here drew on peripheral blood mononuclear cells (PBMCs), taken at new diagnosis, from a patient treated with antithyroid drugs. CDR3 in amino acids: CATSDHRVLQETQYF. Written as DNA, the CDR3 is TGTGCCACCAGTGATCATCGGGTACTCCAAGAGACCCAGTACTTC.